Below, 21 T cell receptor beta chains from the same sample are listed, as sequenced in a study of T-cell reconstitution after alpha-beta-depleted transplantation in children. It was with unique molecular identifiers that the TCRbeta library was prepared. Using its own MiXCR run on the PCR reads, TCRdb lists one record per CDR3 protein. The sample lists 200,000 to 250,000 distinct CDR3 sequences, about 12% occurring once. Here the sequenced sample was PBMCs from the stem cell graft donor, taken from the stem cell graft. The receptor source for this set is a human donor who donated a stem cell graft to a child with acute lymphoblastic leukemia.

As regards this clonotype: A much larger clone is a single base away; this may be a read error. V usage is TRBV6-2 or TRBV6-3 and J usage is TRBJ1-1, with 11 bases that match TRBD1. Trimming removed 9 bases from V and 6 bases from J; junction bases left unmatched: 6. The CDR3 sequence is 13 residues long. Germline V lookup: CDR1 MNHEY, CDR2 SVGEGT. The DNA of the CDR3 is TGTGCCAGTTGGACAGGGGGCATCCCTGAAGCTTTCTTT. Amino acid sequence: CASWTGGIPEAFF.

This clonotype has ten or more counts. This chain links TRBV29-1 with TRBJ1-2, with 7 positions matching TRBD1. The CDR3 has 15 residues. Germline CDR1 SQVTM, CDR2 ANQGSEA. Unmatched junction bases numbered 8, after V lost 1 base and J lost 3 bases. The CDR3 region is CSVEGGQGGYYGYTF. The CDR3 nucleotides read TGCAGCGTTGAAGGGGGGCAGGGGGGATACTATGGCTACACCTTC.

This clonotype was observed many times. The gene calls are TRBV5-1 and TRBJ2-2; D not resolved. The CDR3 is 15 amino acids. V shed 0 bases and J shed 0 bases, with 6 bases lying between them. Germline V CDR1 and CDR2: SGHRS, YFSETQ. CDR3 bases: TGCGCCAGCAGCTTGGAAACAACGAACACCGGGGAGCTGTTTTTT. Translation gives CASSLETTNTGELFF.

Of note for this clonotype: A much larger clone lies one base from this, so it may be a read error. The chain joins TRBV6-1 to TRBJ2-3, with D tentatively TRBD1 (5 bases). There are 14 residues in the CDR3. Per the germline V gene, CDR1 is MNHNS and CDR2 is SASEGT. The CDR3 loop reads CASSPGPGTDTHYF. DNA of the CDR3: TGTGCCAGCAGTCCAGGGCCGGGCACAGATACGCATTATTTT.

This clonotype came up many times. The chain carries TRBV6-5 and TRBJ2-1; 13 bases match TRBD2. CDR1 MNHEY and CDR2 SVGAGI come from the germline V gene. The CDR3 contains 15 residues. The junction had 5 bases not matched to a gene; V was cut back by 2 bases and J by 10 bases. CDR3 in amino acids: CASSYPGLAGNEQFF. In nucleotides, the CDR3 is TGTGCCAGCAGTTACCCGGGACTAGCGGGGAACGAGCAGTTCTTC.

This clonotype has at least ten counts. CDR3: CASSPRTWEEAGETQYF. CDR3 sequence (DNA): TGTGCCAGCAGTCCCCGGACGTGGGAGGAGGCCGGGGAGACCCAGTACTTC. V and J are TRBV28 and TRBJ2-5, with a tentative D call TRBD2 (6 bases). The CDR3 is 17 amino acids. V lost 5 bases, J lost 5 bases, and 24 bases lay in between. Germline CDR1 reads MDHEN; CDR2 reads SYDVKM.

This clonotype showed up many times. The chain employs TRBV3-1 and TRBJ1-2; D is possibly TRBD1 (6 bases). Germline V gene sequence: CDR1 LGHDT, CDR2 YNNKEL (reference sequence). This CDR3 region has 13 residues. The ends were cut back, 0 bases at V and 4 bases at J, with 6 bases in the middle. CDR3 DNA: TGTGCCAGCAGCCAAGAGGGGGCCTATGGCTACACCTTC. It specifies CASSQEGAYGYTF.

Ten or more counts support this clonotype. J is TRBJ1-2 and V is TRBV6-5, with a tentative D call TRBD1 (6 bases). This CDR3 has 14 amino acids. Germline loops: CDR1 MNHEY, CDR2 SVGAGI. V gave up 6 bases and J gave up 2 bases, with 13 bases separating them. CDR3 in amino acids: CASSPDSPNYGYTF. The CDR3 nucleotides are TGTGCCAGCAGCCCGGACAGCCCGAACTATGGCTACACCTTC.

This clonotype showed up many times. The V and J genes are TRBV12-3 or TRBV12-4 and TRBJ1-1; D gene uncertain. Deletions cut 1 base from V and 0 bases from J, with 6 bases between. This CDR3 has 14 amino acids. Written as DNA, the CDR3 is TGTGCCAGCAGTTTAGGCCAGATGAACACTGAAGCTTTCTTT. Translating it yields CASSLGQMNTEAFF.

This clonotype was observed a handful of times. This rearrangement joins TRBV29-1 to TRBJ2-7; no clear D. The V end lost 6 bases, the J end lost 0 bases, and 9 bases lay between the germline ends. Germline CDR1 reads SQVTM; CDR2 reads ANQGSEA. The CDR3 has 12 amino acids. The CDR3 loop is CSVGLSSYEQYF. The CDR3, as DNA: TGCAGCGTGGGATTGAGCTCCTACGAGCAGTACTTC.

This clonotype came up many times. The gene calls are TRBV20-1 and TRBJ2-2; 7 bases are a match to TRBD1. CDR1 is DFQATT and CDR2 is SNEGSKA in the germline V gene (reference sequence). Germline trimming cut 5 bases from V and 6 bases from J; bases unmatched to any gene: 3. CDR3 length equals 12 residues. The CDR3 sequence is CSAYTGAGELFF. The CDR3 nucleotides are TGCAGTGCTTATACAGGGGCCGGGGAGCTGTTTTTT.

This clonotype was detected a few times. In DNA, the CDR3 is TGTGCCAGCACTTATGGTGCAGGAACCCAAGAGACCCAGTACTTC. Amino acid sequence: CASTYGAGTQETQYF. The chain is built from TRBV7-6 and TRBJ2-5, with no clear D. The germline V gene encodes CDR1 SGHVS and CDR2 FNYEAQ. V was pared by 7 bases and J by 1 base, with 16 bases between. The CDR3 sequence is 15 residues long. The whole variable domain, remainder taken from reference TRBV7-6 and TRBJ2-5, is GAGVSQSPRYKVTKRGQDVALRCDPISGHVSLYWYRQALGQGPEFLTYFNYEAQQDKSGLPNDRFSAERPEGSISTLTIQRTEQRDSAMYRCASTYGAGTQETQYFGPGTRLLVL.

This chain joins TRBV18 and TRBJ1-2; D gene ambiguous. CDR3 size: 13 residues. Trimming removed 3 bases at V and 5 bases at J, with 10 bases between. Per the germline V gene, CDR1 is KGHSH and CDR2 is LQKENI. The CDR3 DNA sequence: TGTGCCAGCTCACCTTCCACCATGTATGGCTACACCTTC. This sequence encodes CASSPSTMYGYTF.

This clonotype was counted ten times or more. The chain couples TRBV6-5 to TRBJ1-2; no clear D. Trimming pared 2 bases from V and 0 bases from J, leaving 7 bases between. The CDR3 contains 14 residues. CDR1 and CDR2 (germline): MNHEY, SVGAGI. CDR3 loop: CASSYGRANYGYTF. CDR3 DNA: TGTGCCAGCAGTTACGGGCGCGCTAACTATGGCTACACCTTC.

This clonotype has at least ten counts. The DNA of the CDR3 is TGTGCCAGCAGCTTAGTGGCTAGCCCCTGGGGCCACGAGCAGTACTTC. Its protein product is CASSLVASPWGHEQYF. This sequence joins TRBV11-3 and TRBJ2-7; D may correspond to TRBD1 or TRBD2 (5 bases each). Germline values: CDR1 SGHNT, CDR2 YENEEA. Deletions cut 1 base from V and 5 bases from J, with 18 bases between. The CDR3 consists of 16 residues.

This clonotype was found many times. This chain uses TRBV7-2 with TRBJ1-6; 7 bases fit TRBD1. V lost 5 bases and J lost 7; bases outside the gene matches: 8. This CDR3 comprises 15 residues. Germline values: CDR1 SGHTA, CDR2 FQGNSA. The CDR3 region has the DNA TGTGCCAGCAGCAGTCTGGGGACAGAGAATTCACCCCTCCACTTT. Its translation is CASSSLGTENSPLHF.

The rearrangement links TRBV27 to TRBJ2-2; D gene ambiguous. The CDR3 extends over 14 amino acids. CDR1 is MNHEY, CDR2 SMNVEV, per germline (reference sequence). With 2 bases removed from V and 2 bases from J, the gap between germline ends came to 6 bases. The CDR3, as DNA: TGTGCCAGCAGTTTACCCCAAAACACCGGGGAGCTGTTTTTT. Amino acids: CASSLPQNTGELFF.

Many counts were recorded for this clonotype. J is TRBJ2-3 and V is TRBV7-2, with 7 nucleotides matching TRBD2. The CDR3 extends over 12 amino acids. V lost 4 bases and J lost 6; bases outside the gene matches: 1. CDR1 and CDR2 (germline): SGHTA, FQGNSA. This chain's CDR3 is CASSYGGDTQYF. For the CDR3, the DNA is TGTGCCAGCAGCTACGGGGGGGATACGCAGTATTTT.

This clonotype was found many times. This sequence joins TRBV4-2 and TRBJ1-5, with TRBD1 as a possible D gene (5 bases). CDR1 and CDR2 (germline): LGHNA, YNFKEQ. V was clipped by 3 bases and J by 0 bases, with 12 bases between them. The CDR3 contains 16 residues. CDR3 sequence reads: CASSHDDRTSNQPQHF. CDR3 sequence (DNA): TGTGCCAGCAGCCATGACGACAGAACTAGCAATCAGCCCCAGCATTTT.

This clonotype showed up many times. The chain uses TRBV18 and TRBJ2-1, with 10 bases aligning to TRBD1. V was pared by 4 bases and J by 4 bases, with 10 bases of the junction left unmatched. This CDR3 has 17 amino acids. CDR1 and CDR2 (germline): KGHSH, LQKENI. In DNA, the CDR3 is TGTGCCAGCTCACGAAACCGACAGGGGGCGAATTACAATGAGCAGTTCTTC. Amino acids: CASSRNRQGANYNEQFF.

This clonotype was counted ten times or more. V is TRBV20-1 and J is TRBJ2-1; D uncertain. Germline CDR1 and CDR2: DFQATT and SNEGSKA (reference sequence). V lost 0 bases and J 7 bases, leaving 13 bases between the germline ends. The length of the CDR3 is 14 residues. The CDR3 spells CSARDGSFRNEQFF. DNA for the CDR3: TGCAGTGCTAGAGATGGAAGCTTCCGGAATGAGCAGTTCTTC.